These 10 T cell receptor beta chains came from one sample sequenced in a study of OX40 agonist ivuxolimab in advanced cancers. Sequencing was performed with immunoSEQ multiplex PCR; in TCRdb, only in-frame clones are kept and a portion is missing. The table records roughly 45,000 clones, around 86% of them present only once. Material: CD4+ or CD8+ T cells sorted from blood, obtained in a trial of the OX40 agonist ivuxolimab. The source of these receptors is an adult with an advanced solid tumor such as melanoma, head and neck, liver or kidney cancer.

The V gene is TRBV11-2, the J gene TRBJ2-7; tentative D call: TRBD1 (5 bases). The CDR3 spans 15 residues. Germline CDR1 SGHAT, CDR2 FQNNGV. V lost 5 bases to trimming and J lost 3 bases, with 17 bases between them. In DNA, the CDR3 is TGTGCCAGCAGCGTCGACCAGGGTTTGTTCTACGAGCAGTACTTC. Translation gives CASSVDQGLFYEQYF.

The J gene is TRBJ2-7, the V gene TRBV2; 7 bases agree with TRBD2. The germline gives CDR1 SNHLY, CDR2 FYNNEI. The trim removed 8 bases at V and 5 bases at J, leaving 12 bases unmatched. This CDR3 has 14 amino acids. CDR3 amino acids: CASRSPGGINEQYF. Here the CDR3 DNA reads TGTGCCAGCCGGAGTCCGGGGGGTATAAACGAGCAGTACTTC.

The chain combines TRBV11-3 with TRBJ2-1; 7 bases are shared with TRBD2. The V and J ends lost 5 bases and 9 bases, in that order; junction bases with no gene match: 16. The CDR3 contains 16 residues. Per germline, CDR1 SGHNT and CDR2 YENEEA. The CDR3 loop reads CASSQGTGTKAAEQFF. CDR3 bases: TGTGCCAGCAGCCAAGGAACGGGGACTAAGGCGGCTGAGCAGTTCTTC.

V gene TRBV5-1 combines with J gene TRBJ2-1, with D tentatively TRBD2 (6 bases). The germline gives CDR1 SGHRS, CDR2 YFSETQ. V lost 5 bases and J 2 bases, leaving 14 bases between the germline ends. The CDR3 covers 15 residues. The CDR3 sequence: CASREGPGTYNEQFF. In nucleotides, the CDR3 is TGCGCCAGCAGGGAGGGCCCCGGCACCTACAATGAGCAGTTCTTC.

The chain is built from TRBV5-4 and TRBJ2-2; 8 nucleotides match TRBD2. The CDR3 is 15 residues long. CDR1 is SGHNT, CDR2 YYREEE, per germline (reference sequence). V dropped 1 base and J dropped 4; count of bases not matched to a gene: 3. CDR3 in DNA: TGTGCCAGCAGCTTGAGTCTAGCGGGCACCGGGGAGCTGTTTTTT. Its protein product is CASSLSLAGTGELFF.

This sequence joins TRBV27 and TRBJ2-1; D might be TRBD2 (6 bases). The CDR3 totals 15 residues. Germline CDR1 MNHEY, CDR2 SMNVEV (reference sequence). The V end was cut by 2 bases, the J end by 4 bases, with 12 bases between. The CDR3 loop reads CASSLISGRYNEQFF. The CDR3 DNA follows: TGTGCCAGCAGTTTAATTAGCGGTCGTTACAATGAGCAGTTCTTC.

This clone has a single count. This rearrangement joins TRBV10-3 to TRBJ1-5; maybe TRBD1 (5 bases). Trimming cost V 3 bases and J 6 bases, with 12 bases left between them. From germline, CDR1 is ENHRY and CDR2 SYGVKD. The CDR3 is 14 residues long. Here the CDR3 reads CAISERGASQPQHF. DNA for the CDR3: TGTGCCATCAGTGAACGAGGGGCTAGTCAGCCCCAGCATTTT.

This rearrangement joins TRBV10-3 to TRBJ2-5; TRBD1 matches 8 bases. The CDR3 totals 15 residues. CDR1 and CDR2 from the germline V gene are ENHRY and SYGVKD. The trim removed 4 bases at V and 4 bases at J, leaving 8 bases unmatched. CDR3 DNA sequence: TGTGCCATCAGTGGGACAGGGAAGGGGTCAGAGACCCAGTACTTC. It yields the protein CAISGTGKGSETQYF.

This clone occurred a few times. CDR3 nucleotides: TGTGCCAGCAGTGAAGTCGGAGGGTATCAGCCCCAGCATTTT. As protein: CASSEVGGYQPQHF. This chain joins TRBV6-1 and TRBJ1-5, with D uncertain. This CDR3 is built from 14 residues. Between the trimmed V and J ends, which lost 1 base and 5 bases, there was a span of 9 bases. The germline gives CDR1 MNHNS, CDR2 SASEGT.

The V gene is TRBV5-6, the J gene TRBJ1-5; D is undetermined. The germline V gene has CDR1 SGHDT and CDR2 YYEEEE. Trimming stripped 0 bases from V and 3 bases from J, with 7 bases between. This CDR3 is 14 amino acids long. The CDR3 DNA is TGTGCCAGCAGCTTGGGACTACACAATCAGCCCCAGCATTTT. Its protein product is CASSLGLHNQPQHF.